The present T cell receptor (beta chain) was sequenced within a study of shared clonotypes between healthy human individuals. V dropped 1 base and J dropped 3 bases, with 10 bases sitting between them. CDR3 size: 14 residues. Germline V gene sequence: CDR1 MNHNS, CDR2 SASEGT. Assay used: immunoSEQ multiplex PCR; TCRdb lists only in-frame clones, some missing. The sample yields roughly 520,000 clones, more than 95% seen once. The chain has TRBV6-1 and TRBJ2-7; D not certain. This receptor was identified in a woman in her twenties or thirties in good health. Sequenced input: naive CD4+ T cells sorted from blood. Subset noted: CD45RA+ positively selected. The CDR3 bases are TGTGCCAGCAGTGAAGGAAGAATTGGCTACGAGCAGTACTTC. It yields the protein CASSEGRIGYEQYF.